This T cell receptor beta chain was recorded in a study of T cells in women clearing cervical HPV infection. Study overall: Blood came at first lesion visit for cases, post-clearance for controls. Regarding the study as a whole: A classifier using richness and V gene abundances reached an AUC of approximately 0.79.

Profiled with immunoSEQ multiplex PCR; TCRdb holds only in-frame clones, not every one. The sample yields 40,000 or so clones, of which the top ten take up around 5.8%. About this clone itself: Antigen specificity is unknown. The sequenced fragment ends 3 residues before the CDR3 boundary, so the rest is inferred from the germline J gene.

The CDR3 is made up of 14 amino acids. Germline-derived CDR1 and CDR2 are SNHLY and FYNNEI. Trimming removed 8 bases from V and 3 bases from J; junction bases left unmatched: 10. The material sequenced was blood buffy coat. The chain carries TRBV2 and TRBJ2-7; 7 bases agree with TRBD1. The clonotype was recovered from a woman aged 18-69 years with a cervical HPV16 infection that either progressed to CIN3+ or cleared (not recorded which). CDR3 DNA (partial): TGTGCCAGCTCCCCTTTAGACAGGGACTACGAG. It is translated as CASSPLDRDYE. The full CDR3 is CASSPLDRDYEQYF.